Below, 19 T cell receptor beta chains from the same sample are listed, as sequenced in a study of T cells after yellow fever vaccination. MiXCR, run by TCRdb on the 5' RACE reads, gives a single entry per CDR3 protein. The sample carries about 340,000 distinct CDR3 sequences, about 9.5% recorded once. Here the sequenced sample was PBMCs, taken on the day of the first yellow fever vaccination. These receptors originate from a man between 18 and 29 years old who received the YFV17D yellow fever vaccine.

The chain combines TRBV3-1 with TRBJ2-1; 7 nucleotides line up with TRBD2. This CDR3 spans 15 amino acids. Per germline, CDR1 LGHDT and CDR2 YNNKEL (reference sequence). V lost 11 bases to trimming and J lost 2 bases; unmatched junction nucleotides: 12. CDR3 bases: TGTGCCTGCTGCCATGTACTAGCGCCCTACAATGAGCAGTTCTTC. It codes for CACCHVLAPYNEQFF.

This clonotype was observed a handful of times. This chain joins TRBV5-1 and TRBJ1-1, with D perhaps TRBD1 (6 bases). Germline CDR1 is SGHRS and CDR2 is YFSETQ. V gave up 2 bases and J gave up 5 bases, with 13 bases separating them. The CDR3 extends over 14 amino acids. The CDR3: CASSFVGGRTEAFF. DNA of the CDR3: TGCGCCAGCAGCTTTGTAGGGGGTAGGACTGAAGCTTTCTTT.

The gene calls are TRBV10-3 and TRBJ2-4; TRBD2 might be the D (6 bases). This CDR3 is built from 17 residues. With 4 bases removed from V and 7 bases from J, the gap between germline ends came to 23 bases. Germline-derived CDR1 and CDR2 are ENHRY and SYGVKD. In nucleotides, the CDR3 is TGTGCCATCAGTGGGGTTGCAGGGACTCTAGCAGGGAACATTCAGTACTTC. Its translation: CAISGVAGTLAGNIQYF.

CDR3 in amino acids: CASSADRGDYGYTF. CDR3 nucleotides: TGTGCCAGCTCGGCGGACAGGGGGGACTATGGCTACACCTTC. V gene TRBV18 combines with J gene TRBJ1-2; TRBD1 aligns across 10 bases. CDR3 size: 14 residues. V shed 6 bases and J 3 bases; nucleotides not matched to a gene: 4. CDR1 and CDR2 from the germline V gene are KGHSH and LQKENI.

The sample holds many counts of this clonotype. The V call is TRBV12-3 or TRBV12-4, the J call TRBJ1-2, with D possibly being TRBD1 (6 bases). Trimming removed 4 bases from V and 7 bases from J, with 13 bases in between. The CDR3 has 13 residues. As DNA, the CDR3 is TGTGCCAGCAGTTCAGAACAGGGTTTTGGCTACACCTTC. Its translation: CASSSEQGFGYTF.

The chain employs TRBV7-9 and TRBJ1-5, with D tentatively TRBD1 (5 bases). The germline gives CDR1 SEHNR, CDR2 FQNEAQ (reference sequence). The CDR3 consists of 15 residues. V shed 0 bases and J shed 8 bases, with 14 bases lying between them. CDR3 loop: CASSLAGTANEPQHF. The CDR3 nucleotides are TGTGCCAGCAGCTTAGCGGGGACGGCGAACGAGCCCCAGCATTTT.

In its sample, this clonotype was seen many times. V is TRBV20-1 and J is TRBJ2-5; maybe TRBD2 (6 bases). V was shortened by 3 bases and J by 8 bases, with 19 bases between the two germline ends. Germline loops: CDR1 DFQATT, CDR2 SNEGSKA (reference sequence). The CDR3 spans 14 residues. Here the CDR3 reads CSASQGLAGITQYF. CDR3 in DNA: TGCAGTGCTAGCCAGGGATTGGCGGGGATAACCCAGTACTTC.

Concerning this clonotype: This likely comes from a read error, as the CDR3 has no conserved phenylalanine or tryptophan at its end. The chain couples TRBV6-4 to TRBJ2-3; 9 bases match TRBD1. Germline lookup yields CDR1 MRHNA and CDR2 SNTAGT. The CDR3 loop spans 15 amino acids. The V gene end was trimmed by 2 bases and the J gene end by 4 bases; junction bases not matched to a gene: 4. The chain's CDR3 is CASSDAGQGSDTQYL. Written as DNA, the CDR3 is TGTGCCAGCAGTGACGCAGGACAGGGGTCAGATACGCAGTATTTA.

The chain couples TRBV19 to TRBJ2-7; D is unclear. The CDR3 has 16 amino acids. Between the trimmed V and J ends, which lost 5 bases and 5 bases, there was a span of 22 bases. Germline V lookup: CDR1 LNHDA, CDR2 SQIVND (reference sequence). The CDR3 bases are TGTGCCAGTAGTCTACGTAGGCAGCCGATAGTCGACGAGCAGTACGTC. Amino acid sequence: CASSLRRQPIVDEQYV.

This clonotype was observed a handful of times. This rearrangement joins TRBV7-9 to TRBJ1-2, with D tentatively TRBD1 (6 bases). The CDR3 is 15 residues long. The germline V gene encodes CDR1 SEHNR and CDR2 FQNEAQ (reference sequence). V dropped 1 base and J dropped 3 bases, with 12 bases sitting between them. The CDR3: CASSLGTVQHYGYTF. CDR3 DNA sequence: TGTGCCAGCAGCTTAGGGACAGTTCAACACTATGGCTACACCTTC.

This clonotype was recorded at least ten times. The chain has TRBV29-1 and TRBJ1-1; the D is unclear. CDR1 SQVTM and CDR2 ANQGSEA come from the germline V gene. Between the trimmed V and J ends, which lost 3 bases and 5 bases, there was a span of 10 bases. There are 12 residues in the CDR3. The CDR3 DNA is TGCAGCGTTGAGGAACAGAGGACTGAAGCTTTCTTT. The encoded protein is CSVEEQRTEAFF.

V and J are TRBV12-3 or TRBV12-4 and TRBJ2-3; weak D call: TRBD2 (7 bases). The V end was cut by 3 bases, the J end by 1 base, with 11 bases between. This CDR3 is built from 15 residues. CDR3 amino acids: CASSFLGGRTDTQYF. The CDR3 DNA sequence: TGTGCCAGCAGTTTTTTGGGGGGGCGCACAGATACGCAGTATTTT.

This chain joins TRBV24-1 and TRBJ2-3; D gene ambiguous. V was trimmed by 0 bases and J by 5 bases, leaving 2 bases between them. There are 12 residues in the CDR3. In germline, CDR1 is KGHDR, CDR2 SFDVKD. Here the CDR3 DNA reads TGTGCCACCAGTGATTTGGAAGATACGCAGTATTTT. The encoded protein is CATSDLEDTQYF.

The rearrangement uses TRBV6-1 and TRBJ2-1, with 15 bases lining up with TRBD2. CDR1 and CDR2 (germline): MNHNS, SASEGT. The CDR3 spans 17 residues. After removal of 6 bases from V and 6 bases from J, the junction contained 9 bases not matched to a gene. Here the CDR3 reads CASRRPGLAGGSNEQFF. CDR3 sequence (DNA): TGTGCCAGCAGGAGACCGGGACTAGCGGGGGGTAGCAATGAGCAGTTCTTC.

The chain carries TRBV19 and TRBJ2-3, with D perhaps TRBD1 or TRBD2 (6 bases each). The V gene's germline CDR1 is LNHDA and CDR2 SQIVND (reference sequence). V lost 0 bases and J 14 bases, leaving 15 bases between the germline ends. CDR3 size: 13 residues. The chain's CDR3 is CASSIDLGGPRYF. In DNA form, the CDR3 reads TGTGCCAGTAGTATAGATCTCGGGGGCCCGCGGTATTTT.

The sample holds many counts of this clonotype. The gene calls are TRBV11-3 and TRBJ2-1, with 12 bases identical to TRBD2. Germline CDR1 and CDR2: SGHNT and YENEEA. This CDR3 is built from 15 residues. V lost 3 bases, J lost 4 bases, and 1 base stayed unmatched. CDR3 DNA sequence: TGTGCCAGCAGCTTGACTAGCGGGGGATACAATGAGCAGTTCTTC. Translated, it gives CASSLTSGGYNEQFF.

CDR3 in amino acids: CSVLEANTEAFF. The DNA for the CDR3 is TGCAGCGTCTTGGAGGCGAACACTGAAGCTTTCTTT. The gene calls are TRBV29-1 and TRBJ1-1; D not certain. The CDR3 covers 12 residues. Germline lookup yields CDR1 SQVTM and CDR2 ANQGSEA. Trimming stripped 6 bases from V and 1 base from J, with 9 bases between. Variable domain in full (rest from reference TRBV29-1 and TRBJ1-1): SAVISQKPSRDICQRGTSLTIQCQVDSQVTMMFWYRQQPGQSLTLIATANQGSEATYESGFVIDKFPISRPNLTFSTLTVSNMSPEDSSIYLCSVLEANTEAFFGQGTRLTVV.

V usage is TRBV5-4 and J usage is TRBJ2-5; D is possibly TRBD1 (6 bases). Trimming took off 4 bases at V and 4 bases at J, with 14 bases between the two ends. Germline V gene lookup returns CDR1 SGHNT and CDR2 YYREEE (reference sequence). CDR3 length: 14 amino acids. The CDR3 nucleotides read TGTGCCAGCAGCACATGGGGCAGGGGAGAGACCCAGTACTTC. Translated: CASSTWGRGETQYF.

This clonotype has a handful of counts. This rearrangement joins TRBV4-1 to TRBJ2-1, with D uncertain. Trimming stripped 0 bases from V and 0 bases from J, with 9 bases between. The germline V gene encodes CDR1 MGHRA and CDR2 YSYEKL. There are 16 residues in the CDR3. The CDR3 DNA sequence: TGCGCCAGCAGCCAAGATAGTTCTAGCTCCTACAATGAGCAGTTCTTC. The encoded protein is CASSQDSSSSYNEQFF.